The 22 T cell receptor beta chains given below trace back to one sample, sequenced in a study of T cell clonality in common variable immunodeficiency. Whole-study results and caveats: In common variable immunodeficiency, TCR beta chains reportedly carried fewer deletions and N-nucleotide insertions.

TCRdb's table, derived via immunoSEQ multiplex PCR, lists solely in-frame clones and lacks some. This sample shows some 28,000 clones and no singletons; over 25% rests with the ten largest. These TCRs are of unknown antigen specificity. The specimen was peripheral blood mononuclear cells. These receptors came from a human donor with common variable immunodeficiency.

This clone was counted only a few times. The read terminates 3 residues before the CDR3 end, so the remaining end is supplied by the germline J gene. This chain connects TRBV7-2 to TRBJ1-2; 7 positions match TRBD1. V trimming: 5 bases; J trimming: 5 bases; junction bases outside the gene matches: 8. The length of the CDR3 is 14 residues. Per germline, CDR1 SGHTA and CDR2 FQGNSA. The CDR3 bases that were read are TGTGCCAGCAGCGGTTCCGACAGGGCTTATGGC. Protein product: CASSGSDRAYG. In full, the CDR3 reads CASSGSDRAYGYTF.

This clone was detected only a few times. The read ends 3 residues shy of where the CDR3 ends; the end is completed using the germline J gene. J is TRBJ1-1 and V is TRBV18; no reliable D call. The CDR3 is 13 amino acids. The V gene lost 5 bases and the J gene lost 1 base, with 8 bases spanning the gap. From germline, CDR1 is KGHSH and CDR2 LQKENI. The CDR3 here is CASSYDKNTEAFF. The DNA read from the CDR3 is TGTGCCAGCTCATATGACAAGAACACTGAA.

For this clone: Read data end 3 residues before the CDR3 end; the end is taken from the germline J gene. The chain recombines TRBV19 with TRBJ1-4; TRBD1 matches 12 bases. CDR1 is LNHDA and CDR2 is SQIVND in the germline V gene (reference sequence). The CDR3 has 13 amino acids. Trimming took 9 bases from V and 8 from J; bases not matched to a gene: 4. CDR3 bases read: TGTGCCAGCAGGGACAGGGGGCGAGAAAAA. This translates into CASRDRGREK. The CDR3 in full is CASRDRGREKLFF.

This clone was counted only a few times. The sequenced fragment ends 3 residues before the CDR3 boundary, so the rest is inferred from the germline J gene. The gene calls are TRBV7-9 and TRBJ2-7; TRBD1 aligns across 9 bases. There are 14 residues in the CDR3. V was pared by 1 base and J by 5 bases, with 3 bases of the junction left unmatched. Germline CDR1 SEHNR, CDR2 FQNEAQ (reference sequence). The sequenced part of the CDR3 DNA is TGTGCCAGCAGCTTAGACAGGGGGCTACACGAG. This codes for CASSLDRGLHE. The full CDR3 sequence reads CASSLDRGLHEQYF. The full variable domain, in which reference TRBV7-9 and TRBJ2-7 provide the parts outside the CDR3, is DTGVSQNPRHKITKRGQNVTFRCDPISEHNRLYWYRQTLGQGPEFLTYFQNEAQLEKSRLLSDRFSAERPKGSFSTLEIQRTEQGDSAMYLCASSLDRGLHEQYFGPGTRLTVT.

Comments on this clone: The CDR3 end falls 3 residues outside the read, so it is completed with the germline J gene. Other DNA sequences in the sample encode the same CDR3. The chain couples TRBV7-2 to TRBJ1-5; the D gene is possibly TRBD1 (6 bases). CDR1 is SGHTA, CDR2 FQGNSA, per germline. V was cut by 2 bases and J by 6 bases, with 8 bases left in between. This CDR3 has 13 amino acids. CDR3 residues: CASSLRGSQPQHF. Partial CDR3 DNA: TGTGCCAGCAGCTTAAGGGGGAGTCAGCCC.

Turning to this clone: The read terminates 3 residues before the CDR3 end, so the remaining end is supplied by the germline J gene. V usage is TRBV6-2 or TRBV6-3 and J usage is TRBJ2-3, with D tentatively TRBD1 (5 bases). This CDR3 contains 17 residues. With 2 bases removed from V and 0 bases from J, the gap between germline ends came to 15 bases. The germline CDR1 and CDR2 sequences are MNHEY and SVGEGT. CDR3: CASSYPQGLFSTDTQYF. The CDR3 DNA, read in part, is TGTGCCAGCAGTTACCCCCAGGGCCTTTTTAGCACAGATACG.

There are many counts of this clone. The missing CDR3 end, 3 residues past where the read stops, is filled in from the germline J gene. This rearrangement joins TRBV7-6 to TRBJ1-3; D not resolved. V lost 1 base and J lost 0, with 10 bases in between. The CDR3 length is 16 residues. CDR1 and CDR2 from the germline V gene are SGHVS and FNYEAQ. CDR3 region: CASSLGPPSSGNTIYF. The part of the CDR3 DNA that was read is TGTGCCAGCAGCTTAGGGCCGCCGAGCTCTGGAAACACC.

Turning to this clone: The CDR3 is cut off 3 residues early in the read; its end comes from the germline J gene. The genes are TRBV6-4 and TRBJ1-6; TRBD1 is a possible D gene (6 bases). Germline loops: CDR1 MRHNA, CDR2 SNTAGT. This CDR3 comprises 14 residues. V gave up 3 bases and J gave up 10 bases, with 13 bases separating them. CDR3 bases read: TGTGCCAGCAGTGAAGCACAGGGTGGGTCACCC. It is translated as CASSEAQGGSP. The CDR3 as a whole reads CASSEAQGGSPLHF.

This clone came up a few times. The CDR3 end lies 3 residues beyond the end of the read and is filled in from the germline J gene. The chain employs TRBV6-2 or TRBV6-3 and TRBJ1-1; tentatively, D is TRBD1 (5 bases). With 4 bases removed from V and 0 bases from J, the gap between germline ends came to 15 bases. The CDR3 has 16 residues. Germline values: CDR1 MNHEY, CDR2 SVGEGT. CDR3 bases read: TGTGCCAGCAGTTCCGAAGGGGCAGGTATGAACACTGAA. It yields the protein CASSSEGAGMNTE. Given in full, the CDR3 is CASSSEGAGMNTEAFF.

Relative to its sample, this clone is medium-sized. The sequence runs out 3 residues before the end of the CDR3; the remainder is reconstructed from the germline J gene. This chain connects TRBV20-1 to TRBJ2-3; 10 nucleotides agree with TRBD2. V lost 2 bases to trimming and J lost 3 bases; unmatched junction nucleotides: 11. CDR1 is DFQATT and CDR2 is SNEGSKA in the germline V gene (reference sequence). This CDR3 spans 17 amino acids. The sequenced part of the CDR3 DNA is TGCAGTGCTAGACCAATTGGCTATAGCGGGGGGACAGATACG. This encodes CSARPIGYSGGTDT. The CDR3, in full, reads CSARPIGYSGGTDTQYF.

This clone was counted between two and nine times. The read terminates 3 residues ahead of where the CDR3 ends, so the germline J gene completes it. V and J are TRBV6-2 or TRBV6-3 and TRBJ1-2; 11 bases align to TRBD1. V lost 6 bases, J lost 4 bases, and 7 bases stayed unmatched. This CDR3 contains 15 residues. The germline V gene has CDR1 MNHEY and CDR2 SVGEGT. The sequenced CDR3 bases are TGTGCCAGCAGCCGGGGACAGGGGGTGATCTATGGC. This gives the protein CASSRGQGVIYG. The entire CDR3 is CASSRGQGVIYGYTF.

This clone came up a few times. Coverage ceases 3 residues before the CDR3 finishes, and the germline J gene fills in the end. The chain couples TRBV7-9 to TRBJ1-1; perhaps TRBD1 as D (6 bases). The CDR3 length is 13 residues. The V gene's germline CDR1 is SEHNR and CDR2 FQNEAQ (reference sequence). V lost 6 bases to trimming and J lost 7 bases, with 15 bases between them. The part of the CDR3 DNA that was read is TGTGCCAGCAGACCGAACAGGGAACTTGAA. As protein: CASRPNRELE. The entire CDR3 is CASRPNRELEAFF.

This clone was seen ten or more times. The CDR3 end falls 3 residues outside the read, so it is completed with the germline J gene. The genes are TRBV19 and TRBJ1-2; D uncertain. The CDR3 loop spans 14 amino acids. Germline V lookup: CDR1 LNHDA, CDR2 SQIVND (reference sequence). V was pared by 2 bases and J by 0 bases, with 7 bases between. CDR3 amino acids: CASSISPANYGYTF. Incomplete CDR3 DNA: TGTGCCAGTAGTATATCCCCAGCTAACTATGGC.

As regards this clone: Read coverage stops 3 residues before the CDR3 terminus; the germline J gene supplies the remainder. This sequence joins TRBV7-2 and TRBJ2-7; 8 nucleotides agree with TRBD2. Germline CDR1 reads SGHTA; CDR2 reads FQGNSA. The V gene end was trimmed by 5 bases and the J gene end by 5 bases; junction bases not matched to a gene: 8. The CDR3 contains 14 residues. The covered CDR3 bases are TGTGCCAGCAGCCCCGGGGGGGGGAGGGACGAG. It encodes CASSPGGGRDE. The whole CDR3 protein is CASSPGGGRDEQYF.

This clone appeared many times. The CDR3 end is not reached by the read, which stops 3 residues before it; the germline J gene fills it in. J is TRBJ1-6 and V is TRBV7-6; D is possibly TRBD1 (5 bases). With 5 bases removed from V and 10 bases from J, the gap between germline ends came to 18 bases. The CDR3 runs 15 residues. CDR1 is SGHVS, CDR2 FNYEAQ, per germline. The CDR3 loop reads CASSPGTGLESPLHF. The CDR3 DNA, read in part, is TGTGCCAGCAGCCCTGGGACGGGACTAGAATCACCC.

Note on this clone: The read falls 3 residues short of the CDR3 end, and the missing part is taken from the germline J gene. The V call is TRBV18, the J call TRBJ1-6, with a possible D match to TRBD1 (5 bases). V was clipped by 3 bases and J by 5 bases, with 14 bases between them. The CDR3 has 16 residues. The germline V gene has CDR1 KGHSH and CDR2 LQKENI. CDR3 region: CASSPGQGIHNSPLHF. The CDR3 DNA, read in part, is TGTGCCAGCTCACCTGGTCAGGGAATACATAATTCACCC.

A few counts support this clone. The read ends 3 residues before the CDR3 terminus; that terminus is restored from the germline J gene. The chain uses TRBV7-9 and TRBJ1-4; D may be TRBD1 (6 bases). Germline-derived CDR1 and CDR2 are SEHNR and FQNEAQ (reference sequence). The CDR3 length is 15 residues. The V end lost 2 bases, the J end lost 3 bases, and 10 bases lay between the germline ends. Partial CDR3 DNA: TGTGCCAGCAGCTTAAAAGACAGGCCTAATGAAAAA. Translation: CASSLKDRPNEK. The CDR3 in its entirety is CASSLKDRPNEKLFF.

This clone was detected many times. Read data end 3 residues before the CDR3 end; the end is taken from the germline J gene. The chain employs TRBV6-2 or TRBV6-3 and TRBJ2-4, with 12 nucleotides matching TRBD2. This CDR3 has 16 residues. Germline-derived CDR1 and CDR2 are MNHEY and SVGEGT. The CDR3 loop is CASILSGLTSGGIQYF. CDR3 DNA (partial): TGTGCCAGCATTCTCTCCGGGCTAACTAGCGGGGGGATT.

In its sample, this clone was seen a few times. The CDR3 goes on 3 residues after the read ends, and that part is filled in from the germline J gene. The rearrangement uses TRBV7-9 and TRBJ1-2; tentative D call: TRBD1 (5 bases). This CDR3 region has 13 residues. CDR1 is SEHNR and CDR2 is FQNEAQ in the germline V gene (reference sequence). The CDR3 bases that were read are TGTGCCAGCAGCCAAGGGGAGAATAGGGGC. This gives the protein CASSQGENRG. The whole CDR3 region reads CASSQGENRGYTF.

The table lists this clone with many counts. The DNA ends 3 residues before the CDR3 does, and the rest of the CDR3 is filled in from the germline J gene. This chain links TRBV5-1 with TRBJ2-5, with D maybe TRBD1 (6 bases). The ends were cut back, 6 bases at V and 4 bases at J, with 16 bases in the middle. The CDR3 loop spans 14 amino acids. The V gene's germline CDR1 is SGHRS and CDR2 YFSETQ. The CDR3 region is CASNSQGTRETQYF. The sequenced part of the CDR3 DNA is TGCGCCAGCAACTCCCAGGGGACGCGAGAGACC.

In this sample, this clone turned up many times. The observed sequence ends 3 residues before the CDR3 terminus, with the missing tail filled in from the germline J gene. This chain uses TRBV30 with TRBJ2-3, with D perhaps TRBD2 (6 bases). Deletions cut 0 bases from V and 2 bases from J, with 15 bases between. The CDR3 covers 16 residues. From germline, CDR1 is GTSNPN and CDR2 SVGIG (reference sequence). CDR3 sequence reads: CAWSVAGFYLTDTQYF. CDR3 bases read: TGTGCCTGGAGTGTAGCGGGCTTCTATCTCACAGATACG.

This clone has ten or more counts. Partial CDR3 DNA: TGTGCCAGCAGCTTAGGCTACAGGGCGAGTTATGGC. It translates to CASSLGYRASYG. The complete CDR3 reads CASSLGYRASYGYTF. The chain carries TRBV7-2 and TRBJ1-2; tentatively, D is TRBD1 (6 bases). The CDR3 is cut off 3 residues early in the read; its end comes from the germline J gene. CDR3 length: 15 residues. Between the trimmed V and J ends, which lost 1 base and 5 bases, there was a span of 14 bases. The germline gives CDR1 SGHTA, CDR2 FQGNSA. Together with reference TRBV7-2 and TRBJ1-2, the CDR3 gives the full variable domain: GAGVSQSPSNKVTEKGKDVELRCDPISGHTALYWYRQSLGQGLEFLIYFQGNSAPDKSGLPSDRFSAERTGGSVSTLTIQRTQQEDSAVYLCASSLGYRASYGYTFGSGTRLTVV.